The T cell receptor (beta chain) described here comes from a study of blood T cell repertoires in COVID-19. The germline V gene has CDR1 ENHRY and CDR2 SYGVKD. Trimming removed 0 bases at V and 4 bases at J, with 9 bases between. This CDR3 spans 14 amino acids. Sequenced by immunoSEQ multiplex PCR; TCRdb stores in-frame clones only, minus some. Of around 180,000 clones in the sample, about 82% were seen once. This rearrangement joins TRBV10-3 to TRBJ1-2; D might be TRBD1 (6 bases). The sequence was collected from a woman aged 30 to 39 with acute or convalescent COVID-19. The sample taken for sequencing was peripheral blood. Here the CDR3 DNA reads TGTGCCATCAGTGAGTCGGGGACATTCTATGGCTACACCTTC. Protein product: CAISESGTFYGYTF.